This TCR beta chain stems from a study of cytotoxic CD8 clonotypes in ibrutinib-treated CLL. Study in general: A mean of about 240,000 productive templates and approximately 100,000 productive rearrangements was obtained per sample.

Assay used: immunoSEQ multiplex PCR; TCRdb lists only in-frame clones, some missing. Of some 20,000 clones listed, approximately 81% are singletons. The CDR3 is 16 residues long. The germline V gene encodes CDR1 LNHDA and CDR2 SQIVND (reference sequence). Trimming removed 5 bases from V and 6 bases from J; junction bases left unmatched: 13. This chain uses TRBV19 with TRBJ2-1, with 7 bases aligning to TRBD2. The sequences come from PBMCs, collected before ibrutinib treatment. The source is a human donor with chronic lymphocytic leukemia. The chain's CDR3 is CASSSRLAGVPNEQFF. The CDR3 coding sequence is TGTGCCAGTAGTTCCCGCCTGGCGGGGGTACCCAATGAGCAGTTCTTC.